Sequencing of this T cell receptor beta chain was carried out in a study of OX40 agonist ivuxolimab in advanced cancers. Describing the broader study: Ivuxolimab was a fully human IgG2 agonistic monoclonal antibody targeting the costimulatory receptor OX40 (CD134). Intravenous ivuxolimab was administered to patients every 2 weeks at six dose levels: 0.01, 0.1, 0.3, 1.5, 3 and 10 mg/kg. Of the approximately 50 dose-escalation patients, hepatocellular carcinoma was present in approximately 20, melanoma in roughly 15, renal cell carcinoma in 9 and head and neck cancer in 9. In the dose-escalation cohort, roughly four fifths of patients were male, and the mean age was roughly 60 years, with a range of roughly 23 to 85. Prior anti-PD-1, anti-PD-L1 or anti-CTLA-4 therapy was permitted, and checkpoint inhibitors had been received by less than 45% of dose-escalation patients. Partial responses occurred in three dose-escalation patients, of whom one had hepatocellular carcinoma and two had cutaneous melanoma. The point of sequencing TCRbeta in the periphery was to test whether ivuxolimab changed TCR sequence diversity and drove clonal T-cell expansion. The paper covers the monotherapy dose-escalation part of the phase I ivuxolimab trial, which included N of about 51 patients.

On the study overall, not on this receptor specifically: At doses of 0.1 to 3.0 mg/kg, clonal expansion of both CD4+ and CD8+ blood T cells was observed from baseline to week 6. After ivuxolimab, expanded clones were on average more numerous among CD8+ T cells than among CD4+ T cells. Antigen specificity was not determined for the clonally expanded peripheral T cells. Low levels of normalized T-cell clonal expansion were also seen in some nonresponding patients. Partial responders in the 0.1-3.0 mg/kg groups had among the lowest normalized peripheral clonal expansion, especially among CD8+ T cells.

The CDR3 goes from the cysteine to the phenylalanine over 14 residues. The entry retains the CDR3 DNA only, 42 bases that are in frame from base 1. Trimming accounts for 5 bases at V and 4 bases at J, while the number of junction bases matched to no gene is 5. As encoded in the germline V gene (reference sequence), CDR1 is LNHDA while CDR2 is SQIVND. Genomic DNA was extracted from sorted cells for sequencing of the TCRbeta CDR3 region. TCRbeta CDR3 regions were sequenced using the immunoSEQ Assay. Entries here come from immuneACCESS through TCRdb and include only in-frame sequences with V and J called. Some clones fail to appear in such tables; in the studies checked, an unresolved V gene covers under half of the shortfall, and the cause of the remainder is unknown. This sample comprises 50,000 to 60,000 clones, 70% to 90% of them detected only once. The ten largest clones capture around 15% of the sample.

The trial excluded patients who had a history of autoimmune disease or who were on systemic immunosuppression. Peripheral blood for TCR sequencing was drawn from every dose cohort at baseline, at cycle 4 day 1 and at cycle 7 day 1. The samples were drawn from a first-in-human, open-label, multicenter phase I dose-escalation trial of ivuxolimab. The trial enrolled adults with locally advanced or metastatic head and neck squamous cell, hepatocellular, melanoma or renal cell carcinoma. Before TCR sequencing, CD4+ T cells and CD8+ T cells from peripheral blood were sorted into separate populations. For this clone: Its antigen specificity is not known. The sample holds no much larger clone one base away, and base qualities are not on file.

The TCR was taken from an adult with an advanced solid tumor such as melanoma, head and neck, liver or kidney cancer. This sequence uses TRBV19 and TRBJ2-1; the junction holds 7 bases that match TRBD2. The specimen comprised CD4+ or CD8+ T cells sorted from blood, sampled in a trial of the OX40 agonist ivuxolimab. The base sequence is TGTGCCAGTAGTGCTGGACTAGTTTACAATGAGCAGTTCTTC. Its translation reads: CASSAGLVYNEQFF.